Sequencing of this T cell receptor beta chain was carried out in a study of T cells in localized non-small cell lung cancer. This clone was seen once. Assay used: immunoSEQ multiplex PCR; TCRdb lists only in-frame clones, some missing. The sample records about 20,000 clones, 87% being singletons. The V gene lost 0 bases and the J gene lost 6 bases, with 11 bases spanning the gap. Germline CDR1 GTSNPN, CDR2 SVGIG (reference sequence). The CDR3 totals 13 residues. The sequencing used PBMCs, collected before any cancer treatment. This receptor was identified in a man aged 35 to 69 with stage II squamous cell lung carcinoma. The J gene is TRBJ1-2, the V gene TRBV30; D uncertain. CDR3 DNA: TGTGCCTGGAGTGTCGGGGTATCGGATGGCTACACCTTC. It encodes CAWSVGVSDGYTF.